This T cell receptor (beta chain) was obtained from a study of blood T cells in healthy people across ages. At the level of the study: Capture via template switching afforded approximately one barcoded beta molecule per two T cells.

Study observations and caveats: A greater number of naive CD4+ cells and higher diversity distinguished long-lived donors from aged donors.

There are 19 residues in the CDR3. The germline V gene encodes CDR1 MNHNS and CDR2 SASEGT. On this clonotype: Its antigen remains unidentified. The junction departs from the called germline gene at one end, perhaps through a read error.

A sample-barcoded 5' primer and a J-beta primer mix were used in a second PCR of roughly 6 to 12 cycles. TCRdb re-called the 5' RACE reads with MiXCR, one entry per CDR3 protein. Here the sample spans roughly 1,800,000 distinct CDR3 sequences, about 50% being singletons. The chain couples TRBV6-1 to TRBJ2-6; the D gene is possibly TRBD1 (5 bases). This clonotype originated in a woman aged 35 to 49 in good health. The sample comprised blood. The DNA for the CDR3 is TGTGCCAGCAGTAAAGGACACTTAAACCCAAGCTCTGGGACCAACGTCCTGACTTTC. Translated, it gives CASSKGHLNPSSGTNVLTF.